These 15 T cell receptor beta chains were sequenced from one sample in a study of T cell responses to AZD1222 COVID-19 vaccine. The assay was immunoSEQ multiplex PCR, and TCRdb's table has in-frame clones only and misses some. The sample has 160,000 or so clones; approximately 90% are singletons. Sample: peripheral blood, taken on day 0 of AZD1222 vaccination. The receptors were sampled from an adult in good health.

This chain uses TRBV7-6 with TRBJ1-2; 9 bases map to TRBD1. Unmatched junction bases numbered 8, after V lost 1 base and J lost 8 bases. Germline V CDR1 and CDR2: SGHVS, FNYEAQ. CDR3 length: 15 amino acids. The CDR3 protein is CASSLEVTDRGGYTF. CDR3 in DNA: TGTGCCAGCAGCTTAGAGGTCACGGACAGGGGCGGCTACACCTTC.

This clone has only one observation. The genes are TRBV4-1 and TRBJ2-1; TRBD2 agrees at 7 bases. CDR3 size: 17 residues. Trimming took 4 bases from V and 7 from J; bases not matched to a gene: 16. CDR1 and CDR2 (germline): MGHRA, YSYEKL. The CDR3 DNA reads TGCGCCAGCAGCCCCGTTCGCGGGGCGGGAGTTTGGAATGAGCAGTTCTTC. The encoded protein is CASSPVRGAGVWNEQFF.

This sequence joins TRBV11-2 and TRBJ1-1, with a tentative D call TRBD1 (6 bases). The V end was cut by 0 bases, the J end by 5 bases, with 13 bases between. This CDR3 is built from 15 residues. Germline V CDR1 and CDR2: SGHAT, FQNNGV. The DNA for the CDR3 is TGTGCCAGCAGCTTAGACCGGGGGGCACGGACTGAAGCTTTCTTT. Translation: CASSLDRGARTEAFF. The full variable domain, with the rest looked up from reference TRBV11-2 and TRBJ1-1, is EAGVAQSPRYKIIEKRQSVAFWCNPISGHATLYWYQQILGQGPKLLIQFQNNGVVDDSQLPKDRFSAERLKGVDSTLKIQPAKLEDSAVYLCASSLDRGARTEAFFGQGTRLTVV.

The rearrangement joins TRBV6-5 to TRBJ2-3; 12 positions match TRBD2. The CDR3 has 14 amino acids. Germline loops: CDR1 MNHEY, CDR2 SVGAGI. J was trimmed by 4 bases and V by 8 bases; bases with no gene match: 4. Written as DNA, the CDR3 is TGTGCCAGCCAACTAGCGGGAGGATCAGATACGCAGTATTTT. The encoded protein is CASQLAGGSDTQYF.

The genes are TRBV19 and TRBJ2-1; D not certain. The CDR3 runs to 15 residues. Per germline, CDR1 LNHDA and CDR2 SQIVND (reference sequence). V dropped 5 bases and J dropped 0 bases, with 11 bases sitting between them. The CDR3, as DNA: TGTGCCAGTAGTCAGAGACCGTTCTCCTACAATGAGCAGTTCTTC. Its protein product is CASSQRPFSYNEQFF.

V is TRBV2 and J is TRBJ2-7; D is possibly TRBD2 (6 bases). Per germline, CDR1 SNHLY and CDR2 FYNNEI. CDR3 size: 14 residues. The germline V and J ends were trimmed by 9 bases and 6 bases, with 21 bases remaining between them. The CDR3 DNA reads TGTGCCAGTTTCGGTGGGACTTCTTCGCTCGAGCAGTACTTC. The encoded protein is CASFGGTSSLEQYF.

This chain links TRBV5-1 with TRBJ1-4; D ambiguous. The CDR3 spans 14 residues. V lost 4 bases and J 0 bases, leaving 7 bases between the germline ends. CDR1 SGHRS and CDR2 YFSETQ come from the germline V gene. The CDR3 sequence: CASSNGATNEKLFF. The CDR3 DNA sequence: TGCGCCAGCAGCAACGGAGCAACTAATGAAAAACTGTTTTTT.

The chain has TRBV18 and TRBJ2-7; D not resolved. This CDR3 region has 13 residues. Per germline, CDR1 KGHSH and CDR2 LQKENI. V lost 2 bases to trimming and J lost 0 bases, with 5 bases between them. The CDR3 DNA is TGTGCCAGCTCACCAAGCTTCTCCTACGAGCAGTACTTC. Its translation is CASSPSFSYEQYF.

This sequence joins TRBV18 and TRBJ1-1, with D possibly being TRBD1 (5 bases). Deletions cut 3 bases from V and 5 bases from J, with 16 bases between. Germline CDR1 is KGHSH and CDR2 is LQKENI. CDR3 length: 15 amino acids. The CDR3 is CASSPRLDIVTEAFF. CDR3 in DNA: TGTGCCAGCTCACCTAGATTGGACATTGTGACTGAAGCTTTCTTT.

The rearrangement joins TRBV19 to TRBJ1-6; D is unresolved. Trimming took off 5 bases at V and 0 bases at J, with 11 bases between the two ends. The CDR3 totals 16 residues. Germline-derived CDR1 and CDR2 are LNHDA and SQIVND (reference sequence). Here the CDR3 reads CASSEGWNSYNSPLHF. The CDR3 DNA reads TGTGCCAGTAGTGAGGGTTGGAACTCCTATAATTCACCCCTCCACTTT.

The chain has TRBV3-1 (or the pseudogene TRBV3-2) and TRBJ2-2; 8 nucleotides line up with TRBD1. The CDR3 has 16 residues. V trimming: 4 bases; J trimming: 6 bases; junction bases outside the gene matches: 10. CDR1 is LGHDT, CDR2 YNNKEL, per germline (reference sequence). For the CDR3, the DNA is TGTGCCAGCAGCCTGGGCACCGGACAGGGAGCCGGGGAGCTGTTTTTT. Its translation is CASSLGTGQGAGELFF.

This clone appeared a few times. J is TRBJ1-1 and V is TRBV7-2; no clear D. The germline gives CDR1 SGHTA, CDR2 FQGNSA. This CDR3 is 13 amino acids long. V lost 6 bases, J lost 3 bases, and 11 bases lay in between. The CDR3 region is CASSLRTHTEAFF. CDR3 DNA: TGTGCCAGCAGTCTTCGGACTCACACTGAAGCTTTCTTT.

The chain is built from TRBV6-5 and TRBJ1-1; 8 nucleotides match TRBD1. The CDR3 is 14 amino acids. With 4 bases clipped from V and 5 bases from J, the junction kept 6 bases outside the gene matches. Germline-derived CDR1 and CDR2 are MNHEY and SVGAGI. This CDR3 is CASSFQGASTEAFF. CDR3 nucleotide sequence: TGTGCCAGCAGTTTCCAGGGGGCGAGTACTGAAGCTTTCTTT.

The chain carries TRBV27 and TRBJ1-2; 8 bases match TRBD1. V shed 5 bases, J shed 8 bases, and the junction held 7 bases outside the gene matches. Per germline, CDR1 MNHEY and CDR2 SMNVEV (reference sequence). The CDR3 runs 13 residues. The CDR3 DNA reads as TGTGCCAGCAGTGGGGACAGGTCGGAGGGCTACACCTTC. Encoded protein: CASSGDRSEGYTF.

This clone appeared many times. This rearrangement joins TRBV4-2 to TRBJ2-7; D could derive from TRBD1 or TRBD2 (6 bases each). Between the trimmed V and J ends, which lost 0 bases and 5 bases, there was a span of 17 bases. There are 16 residues in the CDR3. Germline V gene lookup returns CDR1 LGHNA and CDR2 YNFKEQ. DNA for the CDR3: TGTGCCAGCAGCCAAGAAGGGGGTCAGGGAGGAAACGAGCAGTACTTC. This translates into CASSQEGGQGGNEQYF.